This passage covers 27 T cell receptor beta chains from one sample sequenced in a study of shared clonotypes between healthy human individuals. Measured with immunoSEQ multiplex PCR; TCRdb has only the in-frame clones, and not every one. The sample lists about 2 million clones, 90% to 95% occurring once. The sequencing input was naive CD4+ T cells sorted from blood. Subset noted: CD45RA+ positively selected. The source of these receptors is a man between 18 and 29 years old in good health.

The chain carries TRBV6-5 and TRBJ2-7; D is perhaps TRBD1 or TRBD2 (5 bases each). CDR1 MNHEY and CDR2 SVGAGI come from the germline V gene. V was clipped by 7 bases and J by 6 bases, with 16 bases between them. CDR3 length: 13 residues. The CDR3 DNA sequence: TGTGCCAGCACCGGCAGGGAGAAGTCCGAGCAGTACTTC. This codes for CASTGREKSEQYF.

This sequence joins TRBV7-9 and TRBJ1-2; D uncertain. CDR3 length: 12 residues. The ends were cut back, 3 bases at V and 7 bases at J, with 9 bases in the middle. CDR1 is SEHNR, CDR2 FQNEAQ, per germline (reference sequence). The CDR3 bases are TGTGCCAGCAGCTTGCCCCTGTCTGGCTACACCTTC. It translates to CASSLPLSGYTF. Full variable domain (rest looked up from reference TRBV7-9 and TRBJ1-2): DTGVSQNPRHKITKRGQNVTFRCDPISEHNRLYWYRQTLGQGPEFLTYFQNEAQLEKSRLLSDRFSAERPKGSFSTLEIQRTEQGDSAMYLCASSLPLSGYTFGSGTRLTVV.

The rearrangement links TRBV6-6 to TRBJ1-5; 8 bases match TRBD1. This CDR3 is built from 14 residues. V gave up 3 bases and J gave up 11 bases; unmatched junction bases: 9. CDR1 is MNHNY, CDR2 SVGAGI, per germline (reference sequence). Written as DNA, the CDR3 is TGTGCCAGCAGTTATCGGGACAGGTGGTTCTCCCAGCATTTT. It is translated as CASSYRDRWFSQHF.

The CDR3 here is CASSRDPPEAFF. The CDR3 DNA is TGCGCCAGCAGCCGGGACCCCCCTGAAGCTTTCTTT. The chain combines TRBV5-1 with TRBJ1-1; D is perhaps TRBD1 (5 bases). Germline V gene data show CDR1 as SGHRS and CDR2 as YFSETQ. V gave up 4 bases and J gave up 6 bases, with 10 bases separating them. There are 12 residues in the CDR3.

The chain employs TRBV5-4 and TRBJ2-5; 7 nucleotides match TRBD1. Germline values: CDR1 SGHNT, CDR2 YYREEE (reference sequence). V shed 4 bases and J 2 bases; nucleotides not matched to a gene: 8. The CDR3 sequence is 15 residues long. The CDR3 nucleotides read TGTGCCAGCAGCCAAGGGACAGTGGGGCAAGAGACCCAGTACTTC. Translating gives CASSQGTVGQETQYF.

The V gene is TRBV6-1, the J gene TRBJ1-6, with D possibly TRBD1 on 5 matching bases. V was trimmed by 4 bases and J by 9 bases, leaving 16 bases between them. This CDR3 has 15 amino acids. CDR1 and CDR2 from the germline V gene are MNHNS and SASEGT. The CDR3 nucleotides read TGTGCCAGCAGTGGTGGGACTACGACGAGTTCACCCCTCCACTTT. Its protein is CASSGGTTTSSPLHF.

Of note for this clone: This CDR3 is also generated by other DNA sequences in the sample. The chain joins TRBV27 to TRBJ1-2, with TRBD1 as a possible D gene (6 bases). CDR1 MNHEY and CDR2 SMNVEV come from the germline V gene (reference sequence). The ends were cut back, 3 bases at V and 7 bases at J, with 9 bases in the middle. There are 12 residues in the CDR3. The CDR3 bases are TGTGCCAGCAGTTTTTCAGGGGTTGGCTACACCTTC. This gives the protein CASSFSGVGYTF.

Regarding this clone: Other nucleotide sequences in the sample specify the same CDR3. This chain links TRBV5-4 with TRBJ1-1; D is uncertain. The CDR3 runs 14 residues. Germline CDR1 is SGHNT and CDR2 is YYREEE (reference sequence). V lost 0 bases and J lost 0, with 6 bases in between. CDR3 protein: CASSLVGLNTEAFF. The DNA for the CDR3 is TGTGCCAGCAGCTTGGTAGGGCTGAACACTGAAGCTTTCTTT.

The chain joins TRBV11-2 to TRBJ2-1; a possible D gene is TRBD1 (6 bases). Germline loops: CDR1 SGHAT, CDR2 FQNNGV. V dropped 5 bases and J dropped 9 bases, with 14 bases sitting between them. The CDR3 is 13 residues long. The CDR3 loop is CASSATGSAEQFF. The CDR3 coding sequence is TGTGCCAGCAGCGCTACAGGGTCCGCTGAGCAGTTCTTC.

The chain employs TRBV12-5 and TRBJ2-3; possibly TRBD2 for D (5 bases). Germline V gene sequence: CDR1 LGHNT, CDR2 FRNRAP. V was cut by 6 bases and J by 1 base, with 17 bases left in between. The CDR3 covers 16 residues. CDR3 DNA sequence: TGTGCTAGTGGCCGGGTTACGGGGTCAGGCACAGATACGCAGTATTTT. Its protein product is CASGRVTGSGTDTQYF.

The chain is built from TRBV11-2 and TRBJ1-1; 12 bases agree with TRBD1. Looked up from germline, CDR1 is SGHAT and CDR2 is FQNNGV. The CDR3 covers 14 residues. With 5 bases clipped from V and 8 bases from J, the junction kept 6 bases outside the gene matches. DNA of the CDR3: TGTGCCAGCAGCCCACAAGGGACAGGGGGCGAAGCTTTCTTT. Amino acids: CASSPQGTGGEAFF.

V is TRBV15 and J is TRBJ1-5; D ambiguous. Trimming stripped 5 bases from V and 6 bases from J, with 17 bases between. This CDR3 is built from 15 residues. The germline V gene has CDR1 LNHNV and CDR2 YYDKDF (reference sequence). The chain's CDR3 is CATSYEGLIAQPQHF. The CDR3 coding sequence is TGTGCCACCAGCTATGAGGGCCTAATCGCTCAGCCCCAGCATTTT.

V usage is TRBV9 and J usage is TRBJ2-7; 7 bases match TRBD1. Germline V gene data show CDR1 as SGDLS and CDR2 as YYNGEE. The CDR3 is 16 residues long. V trimming: 4 bases; J trimming: 3 bases; junction bases outside the gene matches: 13. The CDR3 DNA is TGTGCCAGCAGCCCTATAGGGGGCGGCGGTTTCTACGAGCAGTACTTC. This gives the protein CASSPIGGGGFYEQYF.

This chain uses TRBV4-2 with TRBJ1-1, with unresolved D. The V end lost 0 bases, the J end lost 12 bases, and 23 bases lay between the germline ends. The CDR3 totals 16 residues. Per germline, CDR1 LGHNA and CDR2 YNFKEQ. CDR3 DNA: TGTGCCAGCAGCCAAGAAAATCCTCGGGAGAGCAGCCGAACTTTCTTT. This sequence encodes CASSQENPRESSRTFF.

V gene TRBV7-9 combines with J gene TRBJ2-6; 8 positions match TRBD1. J gave up 0 bases and V 5 bases, and 6 bases lay outside the gene matches. Germline CDR1 is SEHNR and CDR2 is FQNEAQ (reference sequence). The CDR3 contains 17 residues. In DNA, the CDR3 is TGTGCCAGCAGCCTCGGACAGGGAAACTCTGGGGCCAACGTCCTGACTTTC. It codes for CASSLGQGNSGANVLTF.

As to this clone: This CDR3 is also generated by other DNA sequences in the sample. The V call is TRBV7-2, the J call TRBJ1-1; no clear D gene. The CDR3 has 13 amino acids. Trimming removed 3 bases from V and 1 base from J, with 6 bases in between. CDR1 and CDR2 from the germline V gene are SGHTA and FQGNSA. The CDR3 DNA reads as TGTGCCAGCAGCTTGCAGGAGAACACTGAAGCTTTCTTT. It translates to CASSLQENTEAFF.

This clone occurred once. The rearrangement joins TRBV11-2 to TRBJ2-3, with D perhaps matching TRBD1 or TRBD2 (5 bases each). This CDR3 has 17 residues. CDR1 and CDR2 from the germline V gene are SGHAT and FQNNGV. V gave up 7 bases and J gave up 2 bases, with 22 bases separating them. The CDR3 is CASTLAPSGTHTDTQYF. The CDR3 region has the DNA TGTGCCAGCACCCTGGCCCCTTCCGGGACCCACACAGATACGCAGTATTTT.

The V gene is TRBV5-6, the J gene TRBJ1-4, with D possibly matching TRBD1 (5 bases). The CDR3 is 15 amino acids. The V end was cut by 0 bases, the J end by 1 base, with 7 bases between. Germline CDR1 is SGHDT and CDR2 is YYEEEE. The CDR3 sequence is CASSLAGQTNEKLFF. The DNA of the CDR3 is TGTGCCAGCAGCTTGGCAGGACAAACTAATGAAAAACTGTTTTTT.

J is TRBJ2-1 and V is TRBV7-9; 7 bases fit TRBD2. The trim removed 1 base at V and 5 bases at J, leaving 5 bases unmatched. This CDR3 has 15 residues. Germline V lookup: CDR1 SEHNR, CDR2 FQNEAQ (reference sequence). Here the CDR3 DNA reads TGTGCCAGCAGCTTAGGAGCGGGGCGACACAATGAGCAGTTCTTC. Its translation: CASSLGAGRHNEQFF.

The CDR3 is CASSFQTGTGYEQYF. The DNA for the CDR3 is TGTGCCAGCAGCTTTCAAACCGGGACAGGGTACGAGCAGTACTTC. This chain joins TRBV7-2 and TRBJ2-7; 9 positions match TRBD1. V lost 3 bases and J lost 4; bases outside the gene matches: 7. CDR3 size: 15 residues. From germline, CDR1 is SGHTA and CDR2 FQGNSA.

The chain employs TRBV10-3 and TRBJ2-5; TRBD2 agrees at 9 bases. The CDR3 covers 14 residues. Germline CDR1 ENHRY, CDR2 SYGVKD. V gave up 10 bases and J gave up 5 bases; unmatched junction bases: 11. The CDR3 sequence is CATAAGLARETQYF. The CDR3 DNA is TGTGCCACCGCCGCGGGACTAGCAAGGGAGACCCAGTACTTC.

This chain links TRBV2 with TRBJ1-1, with no clear D. Germline V gives CDR1 SNHLY, CDR2 FYNNEI. This CDR3 has 18 residues. The ends were cut back, 8 bases at V and 4 bases at J, with 29 bases in the middle. In nucleotides, the CDR3 is TGTGCCAGCCAGTTAGATATTCCGGTCCGACTGATAGGCACTGAAGCTTTCTTT. Translated, it gives CASQLDIPVRLIGTEAFF. Full variable domain (missing parts from reference TRBV2 and TRBJ1-1): EPEVTQTPSHQVTQMGQEVILRCVPISNHLYFYWYRQILGQKVEFLVSFYNNEISEKSEIFDDQFSVERPDGSNFTLKIRSTKLEDSAMYFCASQLDIPVRLIGTEAFFGQGTRLTVV.

This rearrangement joins TRBV7-2 to TRBJ2-5; D ambiguous. This CDR3 region has 14 residues. Germline CDR1 and CDR2: SGHTA and FQGNSA. V lost 7 bases and J 7 bases, leaving 19 bases between the germline ends. CDR3 sequence reads: CASTTGDGFGTQYF. In nucleotides, the CDR3 is TGTGCCAGCACCACTGGTGACGGATTCGGGACCCAGTACTTC.

The V and J genes are TRBV4-3 and TRBJ1-1; D unclear. Trimming removed 1 base from V and 1 base from J, with 16 bases in between. This CDR3 is built from 17 residues. Germline-derived CDR1 and CDR2 are LGHNA and YSLEER. This chain's CDR3 is CASSQAPMPRGNTEAFF. As DNA, the CDR3 is TGCGCCAGCAGCCAAGCCCCTATGCCCCGGGGGAACACTGAAGCTTTCTTT.

This chain connects TRBV2 to TRBJ1-2; D possibly corresponds to TRBD1 (5 bases). The germline V gene has CDR1 SNHLY and CDR2 FYNNEI. Trimming pared 6 bases from V and 7 bases from J, leaving 18 bases between. The CDR3 length is 14 residues. CDR3 region: CASSAGPGGGGYTF. The CDR3 DNA reads TGTGCCAGCAGCGCCGGCCCCGGGGGGGGTGGCTACACCTTC.

The rearrangement joins TRBV19 to TRBJ2-2, with unresolved D. The CDR3 spans 14 residues. The V and J ends lost 7 bases and 1 base respectively, with 10 bases between them. Per the germline V gene, CDR1 is LNHDA and CDR2 is SQIVND (reference sequence). The CDR3 DNA reads TGTGCCAGTACCTCGTCACAGAACACCGGGGAGCTGTTTTTT. Its protein is CASTSSQNTGELFF.

This clone was detected once. The chain uses TRBV6-5 and TRBJ1-1, with TRBD1 identical over 7 bases. The V and J ends lost 2 bases and 6 bases, in that order; junction bases with no gene match: 3. This CDR3 is 13 amino acids long. Germline V gene lookup returns CDR1 MNHEY and CDR2 SVGAGI. CDR3 bases: TGTGCCAGCAGTTACATCACAGGGGCTGAAGCTTTCTTT. Its protein product is CASSYITGAEAFF.